This T cell receptor (beta chain) stems from a study of cytomegalovirus exposure and HLA in healthy donors. The CDR3 covers 14 residues. Per the germline V gene, CDR1 is MNHEY and CDR2 is SMNVEV (reference sequence). J lost 5 bases, V lost 4 bases, and 7 bases had no gene match. The PCR ran on 60 Vbeta and 13 Jbeta primers. Sequencing was performed with immunoSEQ multiplex PCR; in TCRdb, only in-frame clones are kept and a portion is missing. The table has some 120,000 clones, 70% to 80% seen once. The TCR originated in a woman aged 40 to 50 in good health and CMV-seropositive. The chain joins TRBV27 to TRBJ2-5, with 7 nucleotides matching TRBD2. Specimen: PBMCs. Here the CDR3 reads CASSWGGTGETQYF. CDR3 bases: TGTGCCAGCAGTTGGGGGGGGACGGGCGAGACCCAGTACTTC.